This entry lists 27 T cell receptor beta chains sequenced from one sample in a study of blood T cell repertoires in COVID-19. Measured with immunoSEQ multiplex PCR; TCRdb has only the in-frame clones, and not every one. The repertoire includes approximately 49,000 clones, around 85% of them detected once, and over 2% sits in the top ten. Specimen: peripheral blood. The receptor source for this set is a man over 45 with acute or convalescent COVID-19.

On this clone itself: Other DNA sequences in the same sample also yield this CDR3. The gene calls are TRBV18 and TRBJ1-1; D possibly corresponds to TRBD1 (5 bases). CDR1 KGHSH and CDR2 LQKENI come from the germline V gene. The V and J ends lost 6 bases and 3 bases respectively, with 11 bases between them. The CDR3 has 13 residues. CDR3 region: CASSPGGDTEAFF. DNA for the CDR3: TGTGCCAGCTCCCCGGGGGGGGACACTGAAGCTTTCTTT.

The chain couples TRBV19 to TRBJ1-2, with D tentatively TRBD1 (5 bases). Germline assignment: CDR1 LNHDA and CDR2 SQIVND (reference sequence). The CDR3 extends over 14 amino acids. The ends were cut back, 7 bases at V and 3 bases at J, with 15 bases in the middle. CDR3 loop: CASIRAGGYYGYTF. The CDR3, as DNA: TGTGCCAGTATCAGGGCCGGCGGTTACTATGGCTACACCTTC.

The chain couples TRBV6-5 to TRBJ1-1; D is undetermined. The CDR3 extends over 14 amino acids. Trimming removed 7 bases from V and 3 bases from J, with 15 bases in between. Germline V lookup: CDR1 MNHEY, CDR2 SVGAGI. The CDR3 DNA is TGTGCCAGCAAGGATTTTCGGGAGGACACTGAAGCTTTCTTT. Amino acid sequence: CASKDFREDTEAFF.

About this clone: It is unclear where the CDR3 begins or ends on the DNA, so no DNA is shown, and the CDR3 is as TCRdb lists it. The gene calls are TRBV3-1 (or the pseudogene TRBV3-2) and TRBJ2-1; the D call TRBD1 from the table was never checked on the DNA. Counting both end residues, the CDR3 totals 16 amino acids. CDR1 LGHDT and CDR2 YNNKEL come from the germline V gene (reference sequence). Here the CDR3 reads CASSVGPGQGSNEQFF.

The chain couples TRBV9 to TRBJ2-1; TRBD1 matches at 9 bases. The germline V gene has CDR1 SGDLS and CDR2 YYNGEE. After removal of 6 bases from V and 8 bases from J, the junction contained 15 bases not matched to a gene. The CDR3 spans 16 residues. The CDR3 DNA reads TGTGCCAGCAACCTACTGCCGGGACAGGGTCAAGATGAGCAGTTCTTC. Its translation is CASNLLPGQGQDEQFF.

CDR3 nucleotide sequence: TGTGCCAGCAGCCCCGCTAAACAGGGGGCCGGGAACACTGAAGCTTTCTTT. Its protein product is CASSPAKQGAGNTEAFF. The genes are TRBV11-2 and TRBJ1-1, with 9 bases that match TRBD1. The CDR3 sequence is 17 residues long. The J segment lost 1 base and the V segment lost 5 bases, leaving 11 bases of the junction unmatched. Germline-derived CDR1 and CDR2 are SGHAT and FQNNGV.

There are a few counts of this clone. This sequence joins TRBV19 and TRBJ1-2, with 11 nucleotides matching TRBD1. Losses at the gene ends were 4 bases for V and 7 bases for J; bases not matched to a gene: 5. The CDR3 totals 14 residues. Looked up from germline, CDR1 is LNHDA and CDR2 is SQIVND (reference sequence). The CDR3 bases are TGTGCCAGTAGTACTCCGGACAGGGGGCTTGGCTACACCTTC. The encoded protein is CASSTPDRGLGYTF.

The DNA for the CDR3 is TGTGCCACCAGTGATTCCGGGACAGGGGGCGGAGAGACCCAGTACTTC. Translation gives CATSDSGTGGGETQYF. The chain joins TRBV24-1 to TRBJ2-5; 12 nucleotides align to TRBD1. V dropped 2 bases and J dropped 4; count of bases not matched to a gene: 4. This CDR3 contains 16 residues. CDR1 and CDR2 from the germline V gene are KGHDR and SFDVKD.

The chain uses TRBV25-1 and TRBJ2-5; weak D call: TRBD1 (6 bases). The CDR3 totals 15 residues. The V gene's germline CDR1 is MGHDK and CDR2 SYGVNS. V lost 4 bases and J lost 2, with 14 bases in between. The CDR3 protein is CASSATGHLQETQYF. The CDR3 DNA reads as TGTGCCAGCAGTGCCACAGGGCACCTACAAGAGACCCAGTACTTC. Full variable domain (missing parts from reference TRBV25-1 and TRBJ2-5): EADIYQTPRYLVIGTGKKITLECSQTMGHDKMYWYQQDPGMELHLIHYSYGVNSTEKGDLSSESTVSRIRTEHFPLTLESARPSHTSQYLCASSATGHLQETQYFGPGTRLLVL.

The J gene is TRBJ1-1, the V gene TRBV20-1, with a possible D match to TRBD1 (5 bases). Between the trimmed V and J ends, which lost 3 bases and 1 base, there was a span of 12 bases. Germline V CDR1 and CDR2: DFQATT, SNEGSKA (reference sequence). This CDR3 comprises 14 residues. The CDR3 sequence is CSASTPDRNTEAFF. CDR3 DNA sequence: TGCAGTGCTAGTACCCCTGACAGGAACACTGAAGCTTTCTTT.

The CDR3: CASEQGGTQYF. Here the CDR3 DNA reads TGTGCCAGCGAACAGGGCGGGACCCAGTACTTC. The J gene is TRBJ2-5, the V gene TRBV2; perhaps TRBD1 as D (6 bases). V was clipped by 8 bases and J by 7 bases, with 11 bases between them. CDR1 is SNHLY, CDR2 FYNNEI, per germline. The CDR3 sequence is 11 residues long.

V usage is TRBV29-1 and J usage is TRBJ2-3, with 11 bases identical to TRBD2. Unmatched junction bases numbered 7, after V lost 6 bases and J lost 2 bases. This CDR3 has 15 amino acids. The V gene's germline CDR1 is SQVTM and CDR2 ANQGSEA. The CDR3 loop reads CSVELAGGYTDTQYF. The CDR3 coding sequence is TGCAGCGTCGAGCTAGCGGGAGGATACACAGATACGCAGTATTTT.

V is TRBV4-1 and J is TRBJ1-1; no firm D call. The V end lost 1 base, the J end lost 0 bases, and 6 bases lay between the germline ends. The CDR3 length is 14 residues. From germline, CDR1 is MGHRA and CDR2 YSYEKL. CDR3 sequence (DNA): TGCGCCAGCAGCCAAGTCGGTTTGAACACTGAAGCTTTCTTT. Translation gives CASSQVGLNTEAFF.

The rearrangement links TRBV2 to TRBJ2-5; TRBD2 aligns across 12 bases. Germline loops: CDR1 SNHLY, CDR2 FYNNEI. The CDR3 covers 16 residues. J gave up 4 bases and V 8 bases, and 11 bases lay outside the gene matches. CDR3 in amino acids: CASGGGLLAGGETQYF. The DNA for the CDR3 is TGTGCCAGCGGGGGGGGGCTACTAGCGGGAGGAGAGACCCAGTACTTC.

J is TRBJ1-2 and V is TRBV5-1; 7 bases agree with TRBD1. V dropped 0 bases and J dropped 10; count of bases not matched to a gene: 3. This CDR3 has 12 residues. Germline V gene lookup returns CDR1 SGHRS and CDR2 YFSETQ. Here the CDR3 DNA reads TGCGCCAGCAGCTTGGGGGACAGCCCCTACACCTTC. It specifies CASSLGDSPYTF.

V gene TRBV5-1 combines with J gene TRBJ2-7; 9 bases match TRBD1. The V gene end was trimmed by 4 bases and the J gene end by 7 bases; junction bases not matched to a gene: 9. CDR3 length: 14 amino acids. Per germline, CDR1 SGHRS and CDR2 YFSETQ. CDR3 in DNA: TGCGCCAGCAGCATTGGGGACAGGGTGAGGGAGCAGTACTTC. Translation: CASSIGDRVREQYF.

A few counts support this clone. The V and J genes are TRBV5-8 and TRBJ2-6; a possible D gene is TRBD2 (5 bases). The CDR3 is 13 amino acids. From germline, CDR1 is SGHTS and CDR2 YDEGEE. Trimming left V 5 bases short and J 2 bases short, with 5 bases between. The CDR3 loop is CASRRAGANVLTF. Here the CDR3 DNA reads TGTGCCAGCAGGAGGGCTGGGGCCAACGTCCTGACTTTC.

The chain carries TRBV6-5 and TRBJ2-1, with D tentatively TRBD1 (5 bases). CDR1 and CDR2 from the germline V gene are MNHEY and SVGAGI. Trimming removed 0 bases from V and 5 bases from J, with 11 bases in between. This CDR3 contains 15 residues. CDR3 sequence: CASSYSQGSHNEQFF. The CDR3 nucleotides read TGTGCCAGCAGTTACTCGCAGGGTTCCCACAATGAGCAGTTCTTC.

The chain joins TRBV21-1 to TRBJ1-5; TRBD1 was called by the table and not checked on the DNA. TRBV21-1 is annotated as a pseudogene. The CDR3 has 16 amino acids. The CDR3 loop is CASSKLSCRADQPQHF. In nucleotides, the CDR3 is TGTGCCAGCAGCAAATTGAGTTGCAGGGCTGATCAGCCCCAGCATTTT.

The chain employs TRBV27 and TRBJ1-1; TRBD1 is a possible D gene (6 bases). V dropped 4 bases and J dropped 0 bases, with 9 bases sitting between them. In germline, CDR1 is MNHEY, CDR2 SMNVEV (reference sequence). CDR3 length: 14 amino acids. In DNA, the CDR3 is TGTGCCAGCAGTTGGGGACAAATGAACACTGAAGCTTTCTTT. Translation: CASSWGQMNTEAFF.

The genes are TRBV7-6 and TRBJ2-7, with 9 positions matching TRBD1. V lost 5 bases and J lost 3; bases outside the gene matches: 11. Germline values: CDR1 SGHVS, CDR2 FNYEAQ. The CDR3 totals 16 residues. The CDR3 nucleotides read TGTGCCAGCAGCCCCGGCGGGACAGGGCTGTTCTACGAGCAGTACTTC. It yields the protein CASSPGGTGLFYEQYF. Drawing the rest from reference TRBV7-6 and TRBJ2-7, the complete variable domain is GAGVSQSPRYKVTKRGQDVALRCDPISGHVSLYWYRQALGQGPEFLTYFNYEAQQDKSGLPNDRFSAERPEGSISTLTIQRTEQRDSAMYRCASSPGGTGLFYEQYFGPGTRLTVT.

The gene calls are TRBV12-1 and TRBJ2-4; TRBD2, the table's D call, lacks a check against the DNA. TRBV12-1 constitutes a pseudogene. There are 15 residues in the CDR3. DNA for the CDR3: TGTGCCAGCAGCCCGCTAGCGGGAGCCAAAAACATTCAGTACTTC. This sequence encodes CASSPLAGAKNIQYF.

This rearrangement joins TRBV6-1 to TRBJ2-7; the D gene is possibly TRBD2 (6 bases). Per the germline V gene, CDR1 is MNHNS and CDR2 is SASEGT. This CDR3 comprises 15 residues. V lost 1 base and J 3 bases, leaving 13 bases between the germline ends. CDR3 nucleotides: TGTGCCAGCAGTGAAGGTAATGCCGGGGGCTACGAGCAGTACTTC. Translation: CASSEGNAGGYEQYF.

The CDR3 loop is CASSQWTGGVYNEQFF. The CDR3 nucleotides are TGTGCCAGCAGCCAATGGACGGGAGGAGTTTACAATGAGCAGTTCTTC. The genes are TRBV3-1 (or the pseudogene TRBV3-2) and TRBJ2-1; 7 nucleotides agree with TRBD2. The germline gives CDR1 LGHDT, CDR2 YNNKEL (reference sequence). V was pared by 2 bases and J by 4 bases, with 8 bases of the junction left unmatched. The CDR3 totals 16 residues.

This chain connects TRBV5-5 to TRBJ1-6, with D unclear. CDR1 SGHKS and CDR2 YYEKEE come from the germline V gene (reference sequence). V was cut by 1 base and J by 10 bases, with 9 bases left in between. The CDR3 extends over 13 amino acids. CDR3 region: CASSLPLKSPLHF. The DNA for the CDR3 is TGTGCCAGCAGCTTGCCCCTAAAATCACCCCTCCACTTT.

The rearrangement uses TRBV19 and TRBJ1-1; no clear D. V was clipped by 0 bases and J by 3 bases, with 11 bases between them. Germline V CDR1 and CDR2: LNHDA, SQIVND (reference sequence). The CDR3 sequence is 15 residues long. The CDR3 DNA reads TGTGCCAGTAGTATAGAGGTCTCCCGAGACACTGAAGCTTTCTTT. Amino acids: CASSIEVSRDTEAFF.

This clone was detected only once. The CDR3 protein is CASRTRDSSDPYNEQFF. For the CDR3, the DNA is TGTGCCAGTAGAACCAGGGACTCCTCCGACCCCTACAATGAGCAGTTCTTC. The chain joins TRBV19 to TRBJ2-1, with D possibly TRBD2 on 6 matching bases. The CDR3 has 17 amino acids. In germline, CDR1 is LNHDA, CDR2 SQIVND (reference sequence). Trimming stripped 6 bases from V and 2 bases from J, with 20 bases between. The full variable domain, rest sourced from reference TRBV19 and TRBJ2-1, is DGGITQSPKYLFRKEGQNVTLSCEQNLNHDAMYWYRQDPGQGLRLIYYSQIVNDFQKGDIAEGYSVSREKKESFPLTVTSAQKNPTAFYLCASRTRDSSDPYNEQFFGPGTRLTVL.